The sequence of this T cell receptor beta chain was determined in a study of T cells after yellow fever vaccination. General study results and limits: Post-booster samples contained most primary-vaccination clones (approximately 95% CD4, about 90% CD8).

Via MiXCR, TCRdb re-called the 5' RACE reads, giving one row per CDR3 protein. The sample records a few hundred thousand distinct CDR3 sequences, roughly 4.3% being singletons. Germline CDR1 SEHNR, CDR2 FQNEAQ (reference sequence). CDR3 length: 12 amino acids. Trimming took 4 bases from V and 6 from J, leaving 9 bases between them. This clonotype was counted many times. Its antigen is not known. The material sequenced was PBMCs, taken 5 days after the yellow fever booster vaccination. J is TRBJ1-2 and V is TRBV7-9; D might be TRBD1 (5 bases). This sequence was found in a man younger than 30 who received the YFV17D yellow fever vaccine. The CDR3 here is CASSYEGHGYTF. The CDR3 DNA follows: TGTGCCAGCAGCTACGAGGGGCATGGCTACACCTTC.